Listed below are T cell receptor beta chains from one sample, sequenced in a study of blood T cell repertoires in COVID-19. Data came from immunoSEQ multiplex PCR; TCRdb stores just in-frame clones and leaves some out. The sample carries around 340,000 clones, approximately 90% recorded once. The sample comprised peripheral blood. Receptors were obtained from a woman aged 55-70 years with COVID-19, enrolled during active disease. Both conserved end residues are trimmed from each CDR3. The size entry is marked missing in some rows and otherwise reads once, few, many or a size class.

length: 14
J: TRBJ2-7
V: TRBV5-1
size: .
CDR3: ARPRGRRPSSYEQY

length: 10
J: TRBJ1-1
V: TRBV28
size: .
CDR3: ASNLTPGRAF

length: 11
J: TRBJ2-5
V: TRBV7-9
size: .
CDR3: ASSSLGKETQY

length: 12
J: TRBJ2-7
V: TRBV29-1
size: .
CDR3: SVELSTGGYEQY

length: 13
J: TRBJ2-7
V: TRBV2
size: once
CDR3: ATRDPGHYLYEQY

length: 12
J: TRBJ1-1
V: TRBV10-2
size: once
CDR3: ASSVRGDGAEAF

length: 11
J: TRBJ2-1
V: TRBV5-1
size: .
CDR3: ASSGRRYNEQF

length: 14
J: TRBJ1-1
V: TRBV6-1
size: .
CDR3: ASSEVFGNRRTEAF

length: 13
J: TRBJ2-5
V: TRBV18
size: .
CDR3: ASSHGNPRGETQY

length: 11
J: TRBJ1-1
V: TRBV7-3
size: .
CDR3: ASSRTVNTEAF

length: 14
J: TRBJ1-3
V: TRBV11-2
size: once
CDR3: ASSLDGGRAGNTIY

length: 12
J: TRBJ2-7
V: TRBV6-5
size: .
CDR3: ASRATGVGVEQY

length: 9
J: TRBJ1-1
V: TRBV7-9
size: .
CDR3: ASSLDEVAF

length: 10
J: TRBJ2-1
V: TRBV11-3
size: .
CDR3: ASSLVSNEQF